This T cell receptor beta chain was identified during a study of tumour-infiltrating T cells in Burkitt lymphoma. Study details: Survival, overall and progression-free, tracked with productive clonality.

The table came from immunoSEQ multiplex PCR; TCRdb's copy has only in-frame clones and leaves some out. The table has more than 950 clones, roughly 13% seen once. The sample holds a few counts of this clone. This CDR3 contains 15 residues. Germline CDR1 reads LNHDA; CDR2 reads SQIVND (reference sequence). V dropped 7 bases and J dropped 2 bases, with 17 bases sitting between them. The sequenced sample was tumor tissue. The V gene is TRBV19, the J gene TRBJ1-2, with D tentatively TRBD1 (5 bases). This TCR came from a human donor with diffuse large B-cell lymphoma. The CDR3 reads CASTPEAGLNYGYTF. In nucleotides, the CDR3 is TGTGCCAGTACCCCCGAGGCAGGGTTAAACTATGGCTACACCTTC.